This passage covers 31 T cell receptor beta chains from one sample sequenced in a study of blood T cells in healthy people across ages. Using a J-beta primer mix together with a sample-barcoded 5' primer, a second PCR was run for roughly 7 to 12 cycles. TCRdb passed the 5' RACE reads through MiXCR, listing each CDR3 protein once. The sample holds about 730,000 distinct CDR3 sequences, roughly two fifths seen once. Sequencing used blood. These receptors were obtained from a woman between 55 and 75 years old in good health.

The sample holds one count of this clonotype. A clone one base away is much larger, so this may be a read error. The chain recombines TRBV12-3 or TRBV12-4 with TRBJ2-4; tentatively, D is TRBD2 (5 bases). The end of the DNA fits TRBJ2-5 better, so the J call may be wrong. The CDR3 runs 15 residues. CDR3 DNA sequence: TGTGCCAGCAGTAACCCCGGGATGGGGCAAGAGACCCAGTACTTC. It yields the protein CASSNPGMGQETQYF.

The V and J genes are TRBV29-1 and TRBJ2-3, with TRBD2 matching 9 bases. CDR3 length: 17 residues. Germline trimming cut 4 bases from V and 0 bases from J; bases unmatched to any gene: 11. Germline lookup yields CDR1 SQVTM and CDR2 ANQGSEA. The CDR3 region is CSVGLAGGPVSTDTQYF. Here the CDR3 DNA reads TGCAGCGTTGGTTTGGCGGGAGGGCCGGTTAGCACAGATACGCAGTATTTT.

This clonotype has just a few counts. The rearrangement joins TRBV6-5 to TRBJ2-5; D is unresolved. The V gene lost 2 bases and the J gene lost 7 bases, with 14 bases spanning the gap. Germline values: CDR1 MNHEY, CDR2 SVGAGI. CDR3 length equals 14 residues. CDR3 amino acids: CASSYRQLSGTQYF. CDR3 coding DNA: TGTGCCAGCAGTTACCGGCAGCTTTCAGGGACCCAGTACTTC.

The chain combines TRBV7-2 with TRBJ1-5; D is undetermined. Germline V gives CDR1 SGHTA, CDR2 FQGNSA. The CDR3 has 15 residues. The ends were cut back, 1 base at V and 6 bases at J, with 13 bases in the middle. The CDR3, as DNA: TGTGCCAGCAGCTTAGGTACCGAAGTCAGTCAGCCCCAGCATTTT. This encodes CASSLGTEVSQPQHF.

The chain uses TRBV7-2 and TRBJ2-3; D is unresolved. The V end was cut by 3 bases, the J end by 3 bases, with 10 bases between. CDR1 is SGHTA, CDR2 FQGNSA, per germline. CDR3 length: 14 amino acids. DNA for the CDR3: TGTGCCAGCAGCTTGCGAATAGTAACAGATACGCAGTATTTT. Encoded protein: CASSLRIVTDTQYF. Full variable domain (remainder filled in from reference TRBV7-2 and TRBJ2-3): GAGVSQSPSNKVTEKGKDVELRCDPISGHTALYWYRQSLGQGLEFLIYFQGNSAPDKSGLPSDRFSAERTGGSVSTLTIQRTQQEDSAVYLCASSLRIVTDTQYFGPGTRLTVL.

The chain carries TRBV6-1 and TRBJ2-3; D may be TRBD1 (7 bases). The CDR3 length is 16 residues. The V gene lost 8 bases and the J gene lost 6 bases, with 24 bases spanning the gap. CDR1 and CDR2 (germline): MNHNS, SASEGT. The CDR3 here is CASRGRTGFAGDTQYF. The CDR3 coding sequence is TGTGCCAGCCGTGGTAGGACAGGATTTGCGGGGGATACGCAGTATTTT.

This chain links TRBV5-1 with TRBJ2-5; a possible D gene is TRBD1 (6 bases). The CDR3 contains 14 residues. Germline-derived CDR1 and CDR2 are SGHRS and YFSETQ. Trimming took off 4 bases at V and 1 base at J, with 11 bases between the two ends. CDR3 sequence reads: CASSPLDSQETQYF. CDR3 DNA: TGCGCCAGCAGCCCTCTGGACAGCCAAGAGACCCAGTACTTC.

The chain has TRBV28 and TRBJ1-5; no clear D. The CDR3 length is 15 residues. Between the trimmed V and J ends, which lost 2 bases and 0 bases, there was a span of 8 bases. In germline, CDR1 is MDHEN, CDR2 SYDVKM. This CDR3 is CASSLEQHSNQPQHF. CDR3 nucleotides: TGTGCCAGCAGTTTAGAACAACATAGCAATCAGCCCCAGCATTTT.

The chain links TRBV27 to TRBJ2-3; a weak D match, TRBD1 (5 bases). The CDR3 has 17 residues. The V end was cut by 5 bases, the J end by 8 bases, with 26 bases between. Germline CDR1 MNHEY, CDR2 SMNVEV (reference sequence). The CDR3 sequence is CASSPPLRQWAAATQYF. CDR3 DNA sequence: TGTGCCAGCAGTCCACCCCTACGACAGTGGGCGGCAGCTACGCAGTATTTT.

With respect to this clonotype: The junction differs from germline at one of its ends, possibly a read error. V and J are TRBV20-1 and TRBJ2-5; D is unclear. This CDR3 has 14 residues. CDR1 and CDR2 (germline): DFQATT, SNEGSKA (reference sequence). CDR3 sequence (DNA): TGCAGCGCTAGAGGCCTCTCCTCCCAAGAGACCCAGTACTTC. This gives the protein CSARGLSSQETQYF.

The CDR3: CACRGRAEKLFF. CDR3 sequence (DNA): TGTGCCTGTCGGGGAAGGGCTGAAAAACTGTTTTTT. The chain recombines TRBV30 with TRBJ1-4, with D unresolved. The germline V gene has CDR1 GTSNPN and CDR2 SVGIG (reference sequence). The CDR3 is 12 residues long. The germline V and J ends were trimmed by 6 bases and 7 bases, with 12 bases remaining between them.

V is TRBV4-3 and J is TRBJ2-7; D unclear. CDR1 is LGHNA, CDR2 YSLEER, per germline. V was clipped by 0 bases and J by 3 bases, with 12 bases between them. This CDR3 is 15 amino acids long. DNA of the CDR3: TGCGCCAGCAGCCAAGAACCTGGGCCAGTCTACGAGCAGTACTTC. Amino acids: CASSQEPGPVYEQYF.

This clonotype was seen many times. The chain has TRBV5-6 and TRBJ2-6; the D is unclear. CDR1 and CDR2 (germline): SGHDT, YYEEEE. The V and J ends lost 6 bases and 2 bases respectively, with 12 bases between them. CDR3 length equals 15 residues. The CDR3 region is CASTFGPAGANVLTF. CDR3 in DNA: TGTGCCAGCACCTTTGGTCCCGCTGGGGCCAACGTCCTGACTTTC.

The chain links TRBV5-1 to TRBJ2-7; D may be TRBD2 (5 bases). The CDR3 extends over 15 amino acids. The germline V gene encodes CDR1 SGHRS and CDR2 YFSETQ. Trimming shortened V by 0 bases and J by 4 bases, and 14 bases separated the two germline ends. The CDR3 DNA reads as TGCGCCAGCAGCTTGGACCGAGGGTCGGGTTACGAGCAGTACTTC. The encoded protein is CASSLDRGSGYEQYF. Filled out from reference TRBV5-1 and TRBJ2-7, the complete variable domain reads KAGVTQTPRYLIKTRGQQVTLSCSPISGHRSVSWYQQTPGQGLQFLFEYFSETQRNKGNFPGRFSGRQFSNSRSEMNVSTLELGDSALYLCASSLDRGSGYEQYFGPGTRLTVT.

The table lists this clonotype with a few counts. The gene calls are TRBV10-3 and TRBJ2-1, with a possible D match to TRBD2 (6 bases). The CDR3 extends over 15 amino acids. Germline lookup yields CDR1 ENHRY and CDR2 SYGVKD. Trimming took 3 bases from V and 3 from J, leaving 12 bases between them. CDR3 nucleotides: TGTGCCATCAGTGACAGCGGGTCCGTCTACAATGAGCAGTTCTTC. Translated: CAISDSGSVYNEQFF.

This clonotype was counted once. One base away lies a much larger clone, so this may be a sequencing read error. The V gene is TRBV6-2 or TRBV6-3, the J gene TRBJ2-1; 12 nucleotides line up with TRBD2. This CDR3 has 17 residues. Germline assignment: CDR1 MNHEY and CDR2 SVGEGT. Trimming took 2 bases from V and 5 from J; bases not matched to a gene: 7. The CDR3: CASSYEGLAGPNNEQFF. CDR3 DNA sequence: TGTGCCAGCAGTTACGAGGGACTAGCGGGCCCCAACAATGAGCAGTTCTTC.

Details on this clonotype: One end of the junction fails to match germline, which may point to a read error. The chain carries TRBV7-9 and TRBJ1-2; TRBD1 matches at 11 bases. CDR3 size: 15 residues. The germline V gene encodes CDR1 SEHNR and CDR2 FQNEAQ (reference sequence). The CDR3 loop reads CVSSDRSGQGDGYTF. The CDR3 region has the DNA TGTGTCAGCAGCGACCGATCGGGACAGGGGGATGGCTACACCTTC.

On this clonotype itself: A read error may explain this, as a much larger clone is one base away. The chain uses TRBV29-1 and TRBJ2-5; TRBD2 matches at 7 bases. Germline CDR1 SQVTM, CDR2 ANQGSEA. The J segment lost 4 bases and the V segment lost 4 bases, leaving 6 bases of the junction unmatched. The CDR3 extends over 13 amino acids. The DNA of the CDR3 is TGCAGCGTTGTGGAGCGGGGACGAGAGACCCAGTACTTC. Its protein product is CSVVERGRETQYF.

The chain couples TRBV7-2 to TRBJ2-3, with 9 bases fitting TRBD2. This CDR3 is 16 amino acids long. In germline, CDR1 is SGHTA, CDR2 FQGNSA. With 5 bases clipped from V and 0 bases from J, the junction kept 6 bases outside the gene matches. The CDR3 loop is CASSPQRGASTDTQYF. In DNA form, the CDR3 reads TGTGCCAGCAGCCCCCAGCGGGGGGCCAGCACAGATACGCAGTATTTT.

The rearrangement uses TRBV10-3 and TRBJ2-3; 7 nucleotides match TRBD1. Per the germline V gene, CDR1 is ENHRY and CDR2 is SYGVKD. The CDR3 has 14 residues. The trim removed 3 bases at V and 5 bases at J, leaving 5 bases unmatched. The CDR3 DNA sequence: TGTGCCATCAGTGACCCCGCAGGGGGAGATACGCAGTATTTT. Translation: CAISDPAGGDTQYF.

CDR3 amino acids: CASSLAPGQGYSPLHF. CDR3 nucleotide sequence: TGCGCCAGCAGCTTGGCACCGGGACAGGGTTATTCACCCCTCCACTTT. The J gene is TRBJ1-6, the V gene TRBV5-1; 9 nucleotides agree with TRBD1. The CDR3 length is 16 residues. The germline gives CDR1 SGHRS, CDR2 YFSETQ. V trimming: 0 bases; J trimming: 8 bases; junction bases outside the gene matches: 6.

V is TRBV10-2 and J is TRBJ2-2, with no clear D. The CDR3 contains 14 residues. CDR1 is WSHSY and CDR2 is SAAADI in the germline V gene. The ends were cut back, 6 bases at V and 5 bases at J, with 13 bases in the middle. CDR3 in amino acids: CASRNNGETGELFF. The CDR3, as DNA: TGCGCCAGCAGGAATAATGGGGAAACCGGGGAGCTGTTTTTT.

This clonotype came up a few times. This chain uses TRBV5-1 with TRBJ2-2; the D gene is possibly TRBD2 (5 bases). From germline, CDR1 is SGHRS and CDR2 YFSETQ. Trimming removed 6 bases at V and 1 base at J, with 13 bases between. This CDR3 spans 15 amino acids. The CDR3 coding sequence is TGCGCCAGCATCTTCGGGGATCTGAACACCGGGGAGCTGTTTTTT. Translated: CASIFGDLNTGELFF.

The J gene is TRBJ2-7, the V gene TRBV20-1, with TRBD2 identical over 8 bases. V dropped 7 bases and J dropped 5; count of bases not matched to a gene: 16. From germline, CDR1 is DFQATT and CDR2 SNEGSKA (reference sequence). The CDR3 contains 15 residues. The chain's CDR3 is CSVLGLAGPGDEQYF. Here the CDR3 DNA reads TGCAGTGTCCTAGGTCTAGCGGGTCCGGGAGACGAGCAGTACTTC.

This clonotype occurred a few times. The CDR3 is CASSPTSVSDTQYF. The CDR3 DNA sequence: TGTGCCAGCAGCCCTACTAGCGTCTCTGATACGCAGTATTTT. The chain has TRBV7-6 and TRBJ2-3, with 7 bases matching TRBD2. Germline CDR1 SGHVS, CDR2 FNYEAQ. The CDR3 totals 14 residues. V shed 5 bases, J shed 6 bases, and the junction held 8 bases outside the gene matches.

This clonotype was recorded many times. This chain connects TRBV5-1 to TRBJ2-7; D uncertain. The V gene's germline CDR1 is SGHRS and CDR2 YFSETQ. V lost 3 bases to trimming and J lost 2 bases, with 9 bases between them. The CDR3 is made up of 13 amino acids. The CDR3 DNA is TGCGCCAGCAGCTCCCACGGTGCCTACGAGCAGTACTTC. This codes for CASSSHGAYEQYF. Full variable domain (remainder filled in from reference TRBV5-1 and TRBJ2-7): KAGVTQTPRYLIKTRGQQVTLSCSPISGHRSVSWYQQTPGQGLQFLFEYFSETQRNKGNFPGRFSGRQFSNSRSEMNVSTLELGDSALYLCASSSHGAYEQYFGPGTRLTVT.

The gene calls are TRBV11-1 and TRBJ1-6; no firm D call. Trimming left V 7 bases short and J 3 bases short, with 16 bases between. Germline CDR1 SGHAT, CDR2 FQDESV (reference sequence). This CDR3 comprises 16 residues. This chain's CDR3 is CASTRMVASYNSPLHF. The DNA for the CDR3 is TGTGCCAGCACTCGGATGGTGGCGAGCTATAATTCACCCCTCCACTTT.

Here the CDR3 reads CASSSNRLADHNEQFF. As DNA, the CDR3 is TGTGCCAGCAGTTCTAATCGACTAGCGGACCACAATGAGCAGTTCTTC. The chain links TRBV6-5 to TRBJ2-1; TRBD2 matches at 9 bases. CDR3 length equals 16 residues. The V gene end was trimmed by 4 bases and the J gene end by 5 bases; junction bases not matched to a gene: 9. CDR1 and CDR2 (germline): MNHEY, SVGAGI.

This clonotype was counted between two and nine times. The chain combines TRBV20-1 with TRBJ2-7; no firm D call. This CDR3 contains 13 residues. Trimming removed 6 bases from V and 1 base from J, with 13 bases in between. Looked up from germline, CDR1 is DFQATT and CDR2 is SNEGSKA (reference sequence). CDR3 sequence (DNA): TGCAGTGCGTATCTTCTCCTATCCTACGAGCAGTACTTC. Protein sequence: CSAYLLLSYEQYF.

This chain joins TRBV7-2 and TRBJ2-5; D perhaps matches TRBD2 (5 bases). V lost 5 bases to trimming and J lost 0 bases, with 7 bases between them. Germline-derived CDR1 and CDR2 are SGHTA and FQGNSA. This CDR3 region has 13 residues. CDR3 DNA: TGTGCCAGCAGCCAGACTAACCAAGAGACCCAGTACTTC. This sequence encodes CASSQTNQETQYF.

This clonotype was observed a handful of times. The chain joins TRBV25-1 to TRBJ1-2, with D perhaps matching TRBD1 (5 bases). Trimming stripped 6 bases from V and 2 bases from J, with 13 bases between. The CDR3 extends over 14 amino acids. CDR1 is MGHDK, CDR2 SYGVNS, per germline. The chain's CDR3 is CASSPPWGNYGYTF. The CDR3 DNA sequence: TGTGCCAGCAGCCCACCGTGGGGGAACTATGGCTACACCTTC.